The 26 T cell receptor beta chains below all came from one sample that was sequenced in a study of T cell responses to AZD1222 COVID-19 vaccine. Some clones are missing from TCRdb's copy, which holds only in-frame ones; the method was immunoSEQ multiplex PCR. The sample yields tens of thousands of clones, roughly 91% seen once. The specimen comprised peripheral blood, sampled on day 0 of AZD1222 vaccination. The receptors derive from an adult in good health.

This rearrangement joins TRBV3-1 (or the pseudogene TRBV3-2) to TRBJ2-7; possibly TRBD2 for D (6 bases). Trimming stripped 5 bases from V and 3 bases from J, with 11 bases between. Germline V gene data show CDR1 as LGHDT and CDR2 as YNNKEL (reference sequence). The CDR3 consists of 13 residues. CDR3 loop: CASSAPGVYEQYF. For the CDR3, the DNA is TGTGCCAGCAGCGCTCCGGGGGTCTACGAGCAGTACTTC.

The chain carries TRBV28 and TRBJ2-7; D is possibly TRBD2 (7 bases). Looked up from germline, CDR1 is MDHEN and CDR2 is SYDVKM. Deletions cut 6 bases from V and 5 bases from J, with 17 bases between. CDR3 size: 14 residues. CDR3 amino acids: CASRMGGRGHEQYF. As DNA, the CDR3 is TGTGCCAGCAGAATGGGGGGGCGCGGGCACGAGCAGTACTTC.

This chain uses TRBV5-1 with TRBJ1-1; D may be TRBD1 (5 bases). Trimming removed 2 bases at V and 2 bases at J, with 7 bases between. Germline V gene sequence: CDR1 SGHRS, CDR2 YFSETQ. The CDR3 loop spans 13 amino acids. CDR3 protein: CASSLGTNTEAFF. The CDR3 DNA is TGCGCCAGCAGCTTAGGGACTAACACTGAAGCTTTCTTT.

The chain couples TRBV6-2 or TRBV6-3 to TRBJ2-3, with 7 bases aligning to TRBD1. There are 15 residues in the CDR3. Trimming cost V 2 bases and J 0 bases; bases outside gene matches: 2. From germline, CDR1 is MNHEY and CDR2 SVGEGT. Here the CDR3 DNA reads TGTGCCAGCAGTTACGGGACAGAGAGCACAGATACGCAGTATTTT. Protein: CASSYGTESTDTQYF.

The rearrangement uses TRBV5-4 and TRBJ2-7, with D unresolved. The germline V gene encodes CDR1 SGHNT and CDR2 YYREEE (reference sequence). The length of the CDR3 is 14 residues. V lost 4 bases and J 4 bases, leaving 15 bases between the germline ends. As DNA, the CDR3 is TGTGCCAGCAGCGGGCCCGGGCAGGATTACGAGCAGTACTTC. Protein: CASSGPGQDYEQYF.

The genes are TRBV27 and TRBJ1-2; tentative D call: TRBD1 (6 bases). V dropped 5 bases and J dropped 5 bases, with 12 bases sitting between them. The CDR3 runs to 13 residues. Per the germline V gene, CDR1 is MNHEY and CDR2 is SMNVEV (reference sequence). CDR3 nucleotides: TGTGCCAGCAGTCCAAGGGGGGGTTATGGCTACACCTTC. Residues: CASSPRGGYGYTF.

The gene calls are TRBV11-3 and TRBJ2-1; D is unresolved. Between the trimmed V and J ends, which lost 5 bases and 1 base, there was a span of 12 bases. The CDR3 is 15 residues long. CDR1 and CDR2 from the germline V gene are SGHNT and YENEEA. This CDR3 reads CASSPSPDSYNEQFF. In nucleotides, the CDR3 is TGTGCCAGCAGCCCGTCTCCGGATTCCTACAATGAGCAGTTCTTC.

The J gene is TRBJ1-3, the V gene TRBV28; perhaps TRBD1 as D (6 bases). The germline CDR1 and CDR2 sequences are MDHEN and SYDVKM. The ends were cut back, 5 bases at V and 3 bases at J, with 17 bases in the middle. The CDR3 extends over 16 amino acids. CDR3 DNA sequence: TGTGCCAGCAGTCCCCCGATGGGGGCGTTTGGAAACACCATATATTTT. Amino acid sequence: CASSPPMGAFGNTIYF.

The rearrangement joins TRBV5-1 to TRBJ2-3; perhaps TRBD2 as D (5 bases). V lost 5 bases and J 1 base, leaving 20 bases between the germline ends. The CDR3 is made up of 17 amino acids. The germline V gene encodes CDR1 SGHRS and CDR2 YFSETQ. The CDR3 spells CASSPGPGMWGTDTQYF. As DNA, the CDR3 is TGCGCCAGCAGTCCCGGACCGGGGATGTGGGGCACAGATACGCAGTATTTT.

CDR3 in amino acids: CATSRSGQSTEAFF. The CDR3 DNA follows: TGTGCCACCAGCCGCTCAGGGCAAAGCACTGAAGCTTTCTTT. The V gene is TRBV15, the J gene TRBJ1-1, with D possibly being TRBD1 (5 bases). V was cut by 5 bases and J by 4 bases, with 14 bases left in between. CDR1 LNHNV and CDR2 YYDKDF come from the germline V gene (reference sequence). This CDR3 is 14 amino acids long. The full variable domain, rest sourced from reference TRBV15 and TRBJ1-1, is DAMVIQNPRYQVTQFGKPVTLSCSQTLNHNVMYWYQQKSSQAPKLLFHYYDKDFNNEADTPDNFQSRRPNTSFCFLDIRSPGLGDTAMYLCATSRSGQSTEAFFGQGTRLTVV.

J is TRBJ2-2 and V is TRBV18, with a weak D call TRBD1 (6 bases). The CDR3 totals 16 residues. Trimming cost V 3 bases and J 4 bases, with 15 bases left between them. Germline CDR1 is KGHSH and CDR2 is LQKENI. The chain's CDR3 is CASSPSSWGRTGELFF. Here the CDR3 DNA reads TGTGCCAGCTCACCGTCCTCTTGGGGGCGCACCGGGGAGCTGTTTTTT. The full variable domain, with the rest looked up from reference TRBV18 and TRBJ2-2, is NAGVMQNPRHLVRRRGQEARLRCSPMKGHSHVYWYRQLPEEGLKFMVYLQKENIIDESGMPKERFSAEFPKEGPSILRIQQVVRGDSAAYFCASSPSSWGRTGELFFGEGSRLTVL.

V gene TRBV5-1 combines with J gene TRBJ1-1; D perhaps matches TRBD1 (5 bases). V lost 0 bases and J 0 bases, leaving 9 bases between the germline ends. The CDR3 spans 15 residues. Germline V gene data show CDR1 as SGHRS and CDR2 as YFSETQ. The DNA for the CDR3 is TGCGCCAGCAGCTTGGACGGGGCGATGAACACTGAAGCTTTCTTT. Protein sequence: CASSLDGAMNTEAFF. Variable domain in full (rest from reference TRBV5-1 and TRBJ1-1): KAGVTQTPRYLIKTRGQQVTLSCSPISGHRSVSWYQQTPGQGLQFLFEYFSETQRNKGNFPGRFSGRQFSNSRSEMNVSTLELGDSALYLCASSLDGAMNTEAFFGQGTRLTVV.

This chain links TRBV5-1 with TRBJ2-1, with 7 bases identical to TRBD2. Germline V gene data show CDR1 as SGHRS and CDR2 as YFSETQ. The V gene end was trimmed by 1 base and the J gene end by 6 bases; junction bases not matched to a gene: 13. This CDR3 region has 17 residues. CDR3 DNA: TGCGCCAGCAGCTTGCATGGGCGGGACGGGGGGAGCAATGAGCAGTTCTTC. Translation gives CASSLHGRDGGSNEQFF.

This rearrangement joins TRBV5-1 to TRBJ1-2, with 8 bases fitting TRBD1. V lost 5 bases to trimming and J lost 4 bases; unmatched junction nucleotides: 13. The CDR3 runs to 16 residues. Per germline, CDR1 SGHRS and CDR2 YFSETQ. The CDR3 sequence: CASRESQGELGYGYTF. As DNA, the CDR3 is TGCGCCAGCAGGGAATCACAGGGGGAGCTAGGCTATGGCTACACCTTC.

The V and J genes are TRBV18 and TRBJ2-7, with D possibly called TRBD1 or TRBD2 (5 bases each). The CDR3 totals 14 residues. Trimming removed 3 bases from V and 0 bases from J, with 9 bases in between. Germline V gene sequence: CDR1 KGHSH, CDR2 LQKENI. The DNA for the CDR3 is TGTGCCAGCTCACCTCCAGGGAGCTCCTACGAGCAGTACTTC. It translates to CASSPPGSSYEQYF. Drawing the rest from reference TRBV18 and TRBJ2-7, the complete variable domain is NAGVMQNPRHLVRRRGQEARLRCSPMKGHSHVYWYRQLPEEGLKFMVYLQKENIIDESGMPKERFSAEFPKEGPSILRIQQVVRGDSAAYFCASSPPGSSYEQYFGPGTRLTVT.

The rearrangement uses TRBV5-4 and TRBJ2-2, with 7 bases matching TRBD1. The CDR3 loop spans 13 amino acids. CDR1 SGHNT and CDR2 YYREEE come from the germline V gene (reference sequence). The V gene end was trimmed by 4 bases and the J gene end by 6 bases; junction bases not matched to a gene: 3. CDR3 region: CASSRDSPGELFF. CDR3 bases: TGTGCCAGCAGCCGGGACAGTCCCGGGGAGCTGTTTTTT. The whole variable domain, remainder taken from reference TRBV5-4 and TRBJ2-2, is ETGVTQSPTHLIKTRGQQVTLRCSSQSGHNTVSWYQQALGQGPQFIFQYYREEENGRGNFPPRFSGLQFPNYSSELNVNALELDDSALYLCASSRDSPGELFFGEGSRLTVL.

The rearrangement joins TRBV14 to TRBJ1-1; D is unresolved. The CDR3 is made up of 15 amino acids. CDR1 and CDR2 from the germline V gene are SGHDN and FVKESK. Trimming pared 0 bases from V and 4 bases from J, leaving 12 bases between. The CDR3 bases are TGTGCCAGCAGCCAAGATCCTCTGCTGAGCACTGAAGCTTTCTTT. It codes for CASSQDPLLSTEAFF.

The rearrangement uses TRBV28 and TRBJ2-6; D possibly corresponds to TRBD1 (6 bases). V was cut by 4 bases and J by 4 bases, with 17 bases left in between. Looked up from germline, CDR1 is MDHEN and CDR2 is SYDVKM. This CDR3 has 17 residues. CDR3 protein: CASSSWSTGTGANVLTF. CDR3 bases: TGTGCCAGCAGTTCCTGGTCTACAGGGACCGGGGCCAACGTCCTGACTTTC.

The genes are TRBV5-1 and TRBJ2-3, with D uncertain. The CDR3 consists of 12 residues. The germline gives CDR1 SGHRS, CDR2 YFSETQ. V lost 0 bases and J lost 5, with 4 bases in between. CDR3 region: CASSLAEDTQYF. As DNA, the CDR3 is TGCGCCAGCAGCTTGGCTGAAGATACGCAGTATTTT.

The V gene is TRBV4-1, the J gene TRBJ1-5; the D is unclear. CDR1 and CDR2 (germline): MGHRA, YSYEKL. This CDR3 is 15 amino acids long. Trimming took off 1 base at V and 4 bases at J, with 11 bases between the two ends. CDR3 region: CASSQVPGGNQPQHF. Here the CDR3 DNA reads TGCGCCAGCAGCCAAGTTCCCGGTGGAAATCAGCCCCAGCATTTT.

This chain links TRBV5-1 with TRBJ1-3; 8 positions match TRBD1. Per germline, CDR1 SGHRS and CDR2 YFSETQ. V lost 4 bases, J lost 6 bases, and 9 bases stayed unmatched. There are 15 residues in the CDR3. CDR3 sequence (DNA): TGCGCCAGCAGCCCGGGGGACAGGCGGGAAAACACCATATATTTT. This codes for CASSPGDRRENTIYF.

The chain carries TRBV2 and TRBJ2-7, with D maybe TRBD1 (5 bases). The CDR3 covers 14 residues. Germline CDR1 reads SNHLY; CDR2 reads FYNNEI. V lost 3 bases and J 0 bases, leaving 9 bases between the germline ends. CDR3 sequence: CASSEDINSYEQYF. The CDR3 DNA follows: TGTGCCAGCAGTGAGGACATAAACTCCTACGAGCAGTACTTC.

The V and J genes are TRBV18 and TRBJ2-7; D possibly matches TRBD1 or TRBD2 (5 bases each). This CDR3 has 18 residues. CDR1 and CDR2 (germline): KGHSH, LQKENI. Trimming took off 2 bases at V and 3 bases at J, with 23 bases between the two ends. CDR3 bases: TGTGCCAGCTCACCATATGATAGATCAGGGACGACGCACTACGAGCAGTACTTC. Its protein is CASSPYDRSGTTHYEQYF.

The chain employs TRBV7-6 and TRBJ2-1; no reliable D call. This CDR3 contains 11 residues. Looked up from germline, CDR1 is SGHVS and CDR2 is FNYEAQ. With 6 bases removed from V and 10 bases from J, the gap between germline ends came to 10 bases. The CDR3, as DNA: TGTGCCAGCAGGTCTTTGGAAGAGCAGTTCTTC. Translating it yields CASRSLEEQFF.

DNA for the CDR3: TGTGCCAGCAGTAGCCGGTTAACTAGCGTCTACACAGATACGCAGTATTTT. This codes for CASSSRLTSVYTDTQYF. V and J are TRBV6-2 or TRBV6-3 and TRBJ2-3, with 7 bases identical to TRBD2. This CDR3 spans 17 amino acids. The V gene's germline CDR1 is MNHEY and CDR2 SVGEGT. Unmatched junction bases numbered 13, after V lost 5 bases and J lost 2 bases.

This clone has only one observation. As DNA, the CDR3 is TGTGCCAGCAGCGGGACAGGGGGAGGGGTCGCCAAAAACATTCAGTACTTC. It yields the protein CASSGTGGGVAKNIQYF. The gene calls are TRBV9 and TRBJ2-4; 10 bases are shared with TRBD1. Germline-derived CDR1 and CDR2 are SGDLS and YYNGEE. V lost 3 bases, J lost 1 base, and 7 bases stayed unmatched. The CDR3 extends over 17 amino acids.